Listed below are T cell receptor beta chains from one sample, sequenced in a study of blood T cell repertoires in COVID-19. Measured with immunoSEQ multiplex PCR; TCRdb has only the in-frame clones, and not every one. The table has roughly 300,000 clones, approximately 90% seen once. Sequenced material: PBMCs or T cells enriched from blood (not recorded which). These receptors all stem from a woman between 35 and 50 years old with acute COVID-19. CDR3s include the opening cysteine and the closing phenylalanine or tryptophan. D genes are given only for firm matches. Clone size is shown for a subset of rows, as once, few, many or a class of expanded clone.

TRBD2	.	15	TRBV7-3	TRBJ2-3	TGTGCCAGCAGCTTAGGACTAGCTTACACAGATACGCAGTATTTT	CASSLGLAYTDTQYF
TRBD1	.	14	TRBV2	TRBJ1-6	TGTGCCAGCAGTCCAACGACAGGGAAGTCACCCCTCCACTTT	CASSPTTGKSPLHF
.	.	12	TRBV4-1	TRBJ2-5	TGCGCCAGCAGCCAGCCAGGGGAGACCCAGTACTTC	CASSQPGETQYF
TRBD2	few	19	TRBV19	TRBJ2-3	TGTGCCAGTAGTATAGTGGGGAGCCCCAAAGGGAGGGATCCAGATACGCAGTATTTT	CASSIVGSPKGRDPDTQYF
.	.	15	TRBV7-9	TRBJ2-7	TGTGCCAGCAGCAGAAAATCGGACAGAGCCTACGAGCAGTACTTC	CASSRKSDRAYEQYF
.	.	14	TRBV30	TRBJ1-1	TGTGCCTGGAGCGGGGGAGGGTCGGTCACTGAAGCTTTCTTT	CAWSGGGSVTEAFF
.	.	16	TRBV3-1/TRBV3-2	TRBJ2-1	TGTGCCAGCAGCCAAGGTACCGGGAGCCCGGGGGATGAGCAGTTCTTC	CASSQGTGSPGDEQFF
TRBD1	.	14	TRBV9	TRBJ1-2	TGTGCCAGCAGCGCAGGGGGTCTTGGCTATGGCTACACCTTC	CASSAGGLGYGYTF
TRBD2	.	15	TRBV9	TRBJ2-7	TGTGCCAGCAGCCCCTGGGGCGGGGGGGCCTACGAGCAGTACTTC	CASSPWGGGAYEQYF
.	.	13	TRBV7-6	TRBJ2-7	TGTGCCAGCAGCTCGCTACTAGGGCCCGAGCAGTACTTC	CASSSLLGPEQYF
.	.	12	TRBV28	TRBJ2-7	TGTGCCAGCAGTTCCCTCGGGGACGAGCAGTACTTC	CASSSLGDEQYF
TRBD1	.	16	TRBV3-1/TRBV3-2	TRBJ1-2	TGTGCCAGCAGCGGTCGGACAGGTGAGCGAAACTATGGCTACACCTTC	CASSGRTGERNYGYTF
.	.	12	TRBV7-9	TRBJ1-1	TGTGCCAGCAGCTCCCACGGGGAGGGGGCTTTCTTT	CASSSHGEGAFF
.	.	13	TRBV5-1	TRBJ2-7	TGCGCCAGCAGCTTGGGACAGAACTACGAGCAGTACTTC	CASSLGQNYEQYF
.	.	11	TRBV2	TRBJ2-7	TGTGCCAGCAGATCTCAGGGGAGGCAGTACTTC	CASRSQGRQYF
.	.	13	TRBV18	TRBJ2-7	TGTGCCAGCTCACCTGGGGCTGGCTACGAGCAGTACTTC	CASSPGAGYEQYF
TRBD2	.	18	TRBV7-2	TRBJ2-1	TGTGCCAGCAGCCTAGGGACTAGCGGGGATAGCTCCTACAATGAGCAGTTCTTC	CASSLGTSGDSSYNEQFF
TRBD1	once	12	TRBV12-3/TRBV12-4	TRBJ2-1	TGTGCCAGCAGCCTAACTGACAGGGGGCAGTTCTTC	CASSLTDRGQFF
TRBD1	.	15	TRBV11-3	TRBJ2-2	TGTGCCAGCAGCCTAGGACAGGGGTTCACCGGGGAGCTGTTTTTT	CASSLGQGFTGELFF
.	.	18	TRBV28	TRBJ2-3	TGTGCCAGCAGTTTAAGCTTCGAAGGACACGTTAGCACAGATACGCAGTATTTT	CASSLSFEGHVSTDTQYF
.	.	16	TRBV4-1	TRBJ2-7	TGCGCCAGCAGCCAAGATCAGCGGGCGGGGAAAGGGGAGCAGTACTTC	CASSQDQRAGKGEQYF
TRBD1	.	12	TRBV25-1	TRBJ1-4	TGTGCCAGCAGTGAATTGGGGACAGGACTCCTTTTT	CASSELGTGLLF
TRBD2	.	13	TRBV7-9	TRBJ2-7	TGTGCCAGCAGCTACGGGGGGGCATACGAGCAGTACTTC	CASSYGGAYEQYF
.	once	13	TRBV19	TRBJ1-6	TGTGCCGGGGGAGGCTCCTATAATTCACCCCTCCACTTT	CAGGGSYNSPLHF
TRBD1	.	15	TRBV3-1/TRBV3-2	TRBJ1-3	TGTGCCAGCAGCCAAGAGGACAGGGCTGGAAACACCATATATTTT	CASSQEDRAGNTIYF
.	.	17	TRBV18	TRBJ2-2	TGTGCCAGCTCACCACTAACGCTGCAGGGGTTTACCGGGGAGCTGTTTTTT	CASSPLTLQGFTGELFF
TRBD1	.	14	TRBV4-2	TRBJ1-2	TGTGCCAGCAGCCAGACCGACAGGGAGTATGGCTACACCTTC	CASSQTDREYGYTF
TRBD2	.	19	TRBV18	TRBJ2-3	TGTGCCAGCTCACCGCGGACTAGCGGGAGGGCATCAGGAGGAGATACGCAGTATTTT	CASSPRTSGRASGGDTQYF
.	.	15	TRBV6-4	TRBJ1-2	TGTGCCAGCAGTGCTGCTGCGGACGGCGGGAATGGCTACACCTTC	CASSAAADGGNGYTF
.	.	15	TRBV7-8	TRBJ2-7	TGTGCCAGCAGCTTAAGAGGAGGAGGGACCTACGAGCAGTACTTC	CASSLRGGGTYEQYF
TRBD1	.	16	TRBV27	TRBJ1-2	TGTGCCAGCAGTTTAGGGACAGGACTTTCTAACTATGGCTACACCTTC	CASSLGTGLSNYGYTF
TRBD1	.	19	TRBV14	TRBJ1-2	TGTGCCAGCAGCCAATCAACCTCTATCGGGGACAGTCGTAACTATGGCTACACCTTC	CASSQSTSIGDSRNYGYTF
TRBD2	.	15	TRBV19	TRBJ2-3	TGTGCCAGTAGTATAGGGACTAGCGTCACAGATACGCAGTATTTT	CASSIGTSVTDTQYF
.	.	15	TRBV15	TRBJ1-5	TGTGCCACCAGCACCCAAGCGGGTTTCAATCAGCCCCAGCATTTT	CATSTQAGFNQPQHF
TRBD2	.	15	TRBV13	TRBJ2-1	TGTGCCAGCAGCCCTTGGACTAGCGGGTACAATGAGCAGTTCTTC	CASSPWTSGYNEQFF
TRBD1	.	15	TRBV7-8	TRBJ2-1	TGTGCCAGCAGCGGGGTGGACAGGAACTACAATGAGCAGTTCTTC	CASSGVDRNYNEQFF
.	.	15	TRBV2	TRBJ2-1	TGTGCCAGCTCGAGGGGGTCTAGCTCCTACAATGAGCAGTTCTTC	CASSRGSSSYNEQFF
TRBD1	.	17	TRBV5-5	TRBJ1-5	TGTGCCAGCAGCTTGGAGACAGGGAGTTTAGGCAATCAGCCCCAGCATTTT	CASSLETGSLGNQPQHF